Described below is a single T cell receptor (beta chain) sequence and its context. The sample belongs to a study of blood T cell repertoires in COVID-19. The CDR3 consists of 12 residues. Trimming cost V 5 bases and J 6 bases, with 9 bases left between them. TCRdb's copy holds only in-frame clones and misses some; the assay was immunoSEQ multiplex PCR. The table has fewer than 300,000 clones, approximately 86% seen once. The material sequenced was peripheral blood. The clonotype comes from a man aged 40-49 years who had recovered from COVID-19. The chain joins TRBV12-3 or TRBV12-4 to TRBJ2-3; D is uncertain. CDR3 sequence (DNA): TGTGCCAGCAGTCGAGTATCGGATACGCAGTATTTT. Translated, it gives CASSRVSDTQYF.